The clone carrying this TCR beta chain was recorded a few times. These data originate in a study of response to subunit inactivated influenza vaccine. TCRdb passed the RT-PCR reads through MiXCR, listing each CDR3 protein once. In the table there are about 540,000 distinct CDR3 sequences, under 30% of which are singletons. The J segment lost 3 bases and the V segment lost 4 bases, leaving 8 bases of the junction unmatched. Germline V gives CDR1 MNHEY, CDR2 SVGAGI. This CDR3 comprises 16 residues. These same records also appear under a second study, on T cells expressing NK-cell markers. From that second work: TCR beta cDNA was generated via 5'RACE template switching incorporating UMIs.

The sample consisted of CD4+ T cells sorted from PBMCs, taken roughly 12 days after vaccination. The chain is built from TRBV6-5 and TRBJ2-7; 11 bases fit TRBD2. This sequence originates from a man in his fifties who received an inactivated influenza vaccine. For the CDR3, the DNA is TGTGCCAGCAGTTCCCATCTAGCGGGGGGCGACTACGAGCAGTACTTC. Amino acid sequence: CASSSHLAGGDYEQYF.